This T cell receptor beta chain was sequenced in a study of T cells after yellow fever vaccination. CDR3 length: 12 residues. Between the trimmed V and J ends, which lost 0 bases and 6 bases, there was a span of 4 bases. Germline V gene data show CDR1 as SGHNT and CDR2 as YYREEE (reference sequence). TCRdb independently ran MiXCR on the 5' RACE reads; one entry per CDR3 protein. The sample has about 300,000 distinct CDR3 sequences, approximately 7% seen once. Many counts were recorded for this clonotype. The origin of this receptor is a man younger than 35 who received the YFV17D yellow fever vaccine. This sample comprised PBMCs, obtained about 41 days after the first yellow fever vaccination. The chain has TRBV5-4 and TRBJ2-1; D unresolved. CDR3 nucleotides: TGTGCCAGCAGCTTGGAAAGCAATGAGCAGTTCTTC. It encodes CASSLESNEQFF.